These 26 T cell receptor beta chains came from one sample sequenced in a study of blood T cell repertoires in COVID-19. Here immunoSEQ multiplex PCR was the method, and the copy in TCRdb shows in-frame clones only, minus some. The data show about 240,000 clones, around 83% seen once. Sample: peripheral blood. The source of these receptors is a woman younger than 35 with acute or convalescent COVID-19.

The chain uses TRBV4-1 and TRBJ1-1; no clear D. Trimming removed 0 bases at V and 6 bases at J, with 14 bases between. There are 15 residues in the CDR3. Germline CDR1 is MGHRA and CDR2 is YSYEKL. The CDR3 nucleotides are TGCGCCAGCAGCCAAGAGGGCGAAGGAAACCCTGAAGCTTTCTTT. Encoded protein: CASSQEGEGNPEAFF.

In its sample, this clone was seen a few times. The chain joins TRBV5-1 to TRBJ1-2, with TRBD1 as a possible D gene (5 bases). CDR3 length equals 15 residues. V gave up 4 bases and J gave up 8 bases, with 21 bases separating them. Germline V gene data show CDR1 as SGHRS and CDR2 as YFSETQ. The CDR3 sequence: CASSLTPGPGEGYTF. The CDR3 DNA sequence: TGCGCCAGCAGCCTGACACCGGGACCGGGGGAAGGCTACACCTTC.

V is TRBV27 and J is TRBJ2-1; weak D call: TRBD2 (6 bases). Trimming cost V 8 bases and J 8 bases, with 16 bases left between them. The CDR3 is 13 residues long. In germline, CDR1 is MNHEY, CDR2 SMNVEV (reference sequence). The CDR3 loop is CASSPRESYEQFF. Here the CDR3 DNA reads TGTGCCAGCTCCCCCCGGGAGAGTTATGAGCAGTTCTTC.

This clone was observed once. V usage is TRBV28 and J usage is TRBJ1-2, with TRBD1 as a possible D gene (5 bases). This CDR3 is built from 13 residues. V was pared by 2 bases and J by 2 bases, with 6 bases between. From germline, CDR1 is MDHEN and CDR2 SYDVKM. This chain's CDR3 is CASSLKGNYGYTF. CDR3 nucleotides: TGTGCCAGCAGTTTAAAGGGGAACTATGGCTACACCTTC.

In its sample, this clone was seen once. The rearrangement uses TRBV24-1 and TRBJ1-2; TRBD1 matches at 7 bases. Germline loops: CDR1 KGHDR, CDR2 SFDVKD. This CDR3 has 16 residues. The V and J ends lost 6 bases and 3 bases, in that order; junction bases with no gene match: 12. CDR3 sequence: CATSFVTHTGDYGYTF. For the CDR3, the DNA is TGTGCCACCAGTTTTGTCACACACACAGGGGACTATGGCTACACCTTC.

The sample holds one count of this clone. The chain recombines TRBV5-1 with TRBJ2-5; no firm D call. Germline values: CDR1 SGHRS, CDR2 YFSETQ. Trimming took 0 bases from V and 4 from J, leaving 7 bases between them. The CDR3 is 13 residues long. The CDR3 protein is CASSLEPGETQYF. The CDR3 region has the DNA TGCGCCAGCAGCTTGGAGCCTGGAGAGACCCAGTACTTC.

In DNA, the CDR3 is TGTGCCAGCAGTTTCAGGGGGTATGGCTACACCTTC. Translation gives CASSFRGYGYTF. The chain is built from TRBV28 and TRBJ1-2, with 7 bases identical to TRBD1. Germline trimming cut 3 bases from V and 5 bases from J; bases unmatched to any gene: 0. This CDR3 has 12 residues. Per germline, CDR1 MDHEN and CDR2 SYDVKM.

The chain joins TRBV5-1 to TRBJ2-5; D remains ambiguous. V was clipped by 1 base and J by 2 bases, with 6 bases between them. The germline V gene encodes CDR1 SGHRS and CDR2 YFSETQ. The CDR3 length is 13 residues. The CDR3: CASSLISQETQYF. CDR3 DNA: TGCGCCAGCAGCTTGATATCGCAAGAGACCCAGTACTTC.

The chain uses TRBV5-6 and TRBJ2-1; 10 bases are shared with TRBD2. Trimming cost V 5 bases and J 9 bases; bases outside gene matches: 8. This CDR3 is 14 amino acids long. The V gene's germline CDR1 is SGHDT and CDR2 YYEEEE. The CDR3 here is CASSSLAGRIEQFF. Here the CDR3 DNA reads TGTGCCAGCAGTTCACTAGCGGGACGAATTGAGCAGTTCTTC.

The rearrangement links TRBV28 to TRBJ1-3, with TRBD1 as a possible D gene (6 bases). Germline-derived CDR1 and CDR2 are MDHEN and SYDVKM. The CDR3 contains 15 residues. Trimming shortened V by 3 bases and J by 2 bases, and 11 bases separated the two germline ends. This CDR3 is CASSFVDSPGNTIYF. CDR3 nucleotides: TGTGCCAGCAGTTTCGTGGACAGCCCTGGAAACACCATATATTTT.

This clone turned up a few times. The genes are TRBV7-9 and TRBJ1-5; 8 nucleotides match TRBD1. Germline trimming cut 4 bases from V and 4 bases from J; bases unmatched to any gene: 9. The CDR3 consists of 16 residues. Germline CDR1 reads SEHNR; CDR2 reads FQNEAQ (reference sequence). This chain's CDR3 is CASSSSTGDRNQPQHF. In nucleotides, the CDR3 is TGTGCCAGCAGCTCCTCGACAGGGGACCGTAATCAGCCCCAGCATTTT.

The V call is TRBV6-1, the J call TRBJ2-5; weak D call: TRBD1 (5 bases). The CDR3 runs to 13 residues. Trimming took off 3 bases at V and 7 bases at J, with 12 bases between the two ends. The germline CDR1 and CDR2 sequences are MNHNS and SASEGT. Here the CDR3 reads CASSDYGHGTQYF. CDR3 coding DNA: TGTGCCAGCAGTGATTATGGACACGGGACCCAGTACTTC.

V gene TRBV19 combines with J gene TRBJ1-2; maybe TRBD1 (6 bases). CDR3 size: 13 residues. V was cut by 6 bases and J by 5 bases, with 13 bases left in between. The germline gives CDR1 LNHDA, CDR2 SQIVND (reference sequence). The CDR3 nucleotides read TGTGCCAGTAGGTCAGGGGTACGGTATGGCTACACCTTC. This sequence encodes CASRSGVRYGYTF.

The CDR3 DNA sequence: TGTGCCAGCAGCTTAGGTAGCGGGATTCTCAATGAGCAGTTCTTC. Translated: CASSLGSGILNEQFF. The rearrangement joins TRBV7-9 to TRBJ2-1; 8 bases align to TRBD2. The CDR3 extends over 15 amino acids. The ends lost 1 base at V and 6 bases at J; junction bases unmatched: 5. Germline CDR1 is SEHNR and CDR2 is FQNEAQ (reference sequence).

The J gene is TRBJ1-2, the V gene TRBV28; maybe TRBD1 (6 bases). This CDR3 spans 15 amino acids. Trimming shortened V by 6 bases and J by 6 bases, and 20 bases separated the two germline ends. The germline V gene encodes CDR1 MDHEN and CDR2 SYDVKM. The CDR3 reads CASSQIPAGGHGYTF. The CDR3, as DNA: TGTGCCAGCAGCCAGATTCCCGCGGGGGGCCATGGCTACACCTTC.

The chain combines TRBV18 with TRBJ2-1; 12 bases align to TRBD2. Looked up from germline, CDR1 is KGHSH and CDR2 is LQKENI. The trim removed 9 bases at V and 5 bases at J, leaving 2 bases unmatched. CDR3 length equals 13 residues. In DNA form, the CDR3 reads TGTGCCAGTCTAGCGGGAGGGAACAATGAGCAGTTCTTC. Translating it yields CASLAGGNNEQFF.

This chain joins TRBV12-3 or TRBV12-4 and TRBJ1-6, with no clear D. The V gene lost 5 bases and the J gene lost 6 bases, with 8 bases spanning the gap. CDR3 length equals 13 residues. The CDR3 DNA reads as TGTGCCAGCAGTACGGCGGGTAATTCACCCCTCCACTTT. It is translated as CASSTAGNSPLHF.

The chain carries TRBV19 and TRBJ2-1; TRBD2 matches 11 bases. The CDR3 consists of 15 residues. Trimming removed 6 bases from V and 9 bases from J; junction bases left unmatched: 10. Germline V gives CDR1 LNHDA, CDR2 SQIVND (reference sequence). Here the CDR3 DNA reads TGTGCCAGTAGGAAGCTAGCGGGAGGCGACACTGAGCAGTTCTTC. Translated, it gives CASRKLAGGDTEQFF. The entire variable domain, with the rest obtained from reference TRBV19 and TRBJ2-1, is as follows: DGGITQSPKYLFRKEGQNVTLSCEQNLNHDAMYWYRQDPGQGLRLIYYSQIVNDFQKGDIAEGYSVSREKKESFPLTVTSAQKNPTAFYLCASRKLAGGDTEQFFGPGTRLTVL.

This sequence joins TRBV19 and TRBJ2-5, with 10 bases aligning to TRBD2. Germline V gene sequence: CDR1 LNHDA, CDR2 SQIVND (reference sequence). The J segment lost 3 bases and the V segment lost 3 bases, leaving 7 bases of the junction unmatched. The CDR3 extends over 16 amino acids. The CDR3 here is CASSMPSGSGEETQYF. The CDR3, as DNA: TGTGCCAGTAGTATGCCTAGCGGGAGTGGGGAAGAGACCCAGTACTTC.

The rearrangement links TRBV27 to TRBJ2-7; 10 bases map to TRBD1. The germline V gene has CDR1 MNHEY and CDR2 SMNVEV (reference sequence). This CDR3 has 16 residues. V lost 5 bases to trimming and J lost 1 base; unmatched junction nucleotides: 8. The CDR3 here is CASSENRQGASYEQYF. DNA of the CDR3: TGTGCCAGCAGTGAAAACCGACAGGGGGCTTCCTACGAGCAGTACTTC.

The rearrangement joins TRBV5-1 to TRBJ2-4, with TRBD2 as a possible D gene (5 bases). V lost 3 bases, J lost 3 bases, and 10 bases lay in between. This CDR3 contains 14 residues. The germline V gene has CDR1 SGHRS and CDR2 YFSETQ. The CDR3 DNA follows: TGCGCCAGCAGCTCGGACTCGAGCAAAAACATTCAGTACTTC. This encodes CASSSDSSKNIQYF.

This clone was found once. The rearrangement uses TRBV5-1 and TRBJ2-1; 10 nucleotides line up with TRBD2. The CDR3 has 17 residues. V lost 1 base, J lost 8 bases, and 12 bases stayed unmatched. The germline V gene encodes CDR1 SGHRS and CDR2 YFSETQ. CDR3 loop: CASSLYLASGSWDEQFF. CDR3 nucleotide sequence: TGCGCCAGCAGCTTGTACCTGGCTAGCGGGAGTTGGGATGAGCAGTTCTTC.

The chain has TRBV18 and TRBJ2-1; tentative D call: TRBD2 (5 bases). Trimming shortened V by 6 bases and J by 4 bases, and 19 bases separated the two germline ends. The CDR3 loop spans 16 amino acids. Looked up from germline, CDR1 is KGHSH and CDR2 is LQKENI. The CDR3 loop reads CASSLWAGDQYNEQFF. As DNA, the CDR3 is TGTGCCAGCTCCCTCTGGGCGGGCGACCAATACAATGAGCAGTTCTTC.

The chain links TRBV27 to TRBJ2-7, with D possibly TRBD1 on 5 matching bases. Trimming removed 2 bases from V and 3 bases from J, with 8 bases in between. This CDR3 spans 13 amino acids. The germline CDR1 and CDR2 sequences are MNHEY and SMNVEV (reference sequence). The CDR3 DNA sequence: TGTGCCAGCAGTTTAGGCAGGGTCTACGAGCAGTACTTC. This gives the protein CASSLGRVYEQYF.

V and J are TRBV7-8 and TRBJ2-1; 7 nucleotides agree with TRBD2. The CDR3 runs 15 residues. Germline loops: CDR1 SGHVS, CDR2 FQNEAQ. Trimming at V came to 5 bases and at J to 9 bases, leaving 13 bases not matched to a gene. The DNA of the CDR3 is TGTGCCAGCAGCCGAGGAGGGCCCGCGGGAGTTGAGCAGTTCTTC. It translates to CASSRGGPAGVEQFF.

V gene TRBV5-6 combines with J gene TRBJ1-4, with D possibly matching TRBD1 (5 bases). Trimming took 0 bases from V and 0 from J, leaving 12 bases between them. Germline V gene data show CDR1 as SGHDT and CDR2 as YYEEEE. This CDR3 region has 17 residues. The CDR3 bases are TGTGCCAGCAGCTTGGGGTGGGGCAGTCCAACTAATGAAAAACTGTTTTTT. It codes for CASSLGWGSPTNEKLFF.